The clone carrying this T cell receptor beta chain was seen repeatedly, ten times or more. Researchers took RNA transcripts and amplified the TCR beta CDR3 regions from them. The study used the HTBI primer set for a first-round RT-PCR of the TCR CDR3. TCRdb reanalysed the multiplex PCR reads using MiXCR and keeps one entry per CDR3 protein. The repertoire has 500,000 to 600,000 distinct CDR3 sequences, over 15% of them found once; the top ten carry about 20%. The record originates from a study of T cells in Graves' hyperthyroidism and ophthalmopathy. The germline V gene encodes CDR1 DFQATT and CDR2 SNEGSKA (reference sequence). The length of the CDR3 is 12 residues. V lost 7 bases, J lost 7 bases, and 7 bases stayed unmatched.

The source is a woman aged 18-29 years with Graves' hyperthyroidism. The chain is built from TRBV20-1 and TRBJ1-5, with TRBD1 identical over 7 bases. The sample comprised blood. The CDR3 DNA is TGCAGTGGTCTAGGGGGCGACCAGCCCCAGCATTTT. Translation: CSGLGGDQPQHF.